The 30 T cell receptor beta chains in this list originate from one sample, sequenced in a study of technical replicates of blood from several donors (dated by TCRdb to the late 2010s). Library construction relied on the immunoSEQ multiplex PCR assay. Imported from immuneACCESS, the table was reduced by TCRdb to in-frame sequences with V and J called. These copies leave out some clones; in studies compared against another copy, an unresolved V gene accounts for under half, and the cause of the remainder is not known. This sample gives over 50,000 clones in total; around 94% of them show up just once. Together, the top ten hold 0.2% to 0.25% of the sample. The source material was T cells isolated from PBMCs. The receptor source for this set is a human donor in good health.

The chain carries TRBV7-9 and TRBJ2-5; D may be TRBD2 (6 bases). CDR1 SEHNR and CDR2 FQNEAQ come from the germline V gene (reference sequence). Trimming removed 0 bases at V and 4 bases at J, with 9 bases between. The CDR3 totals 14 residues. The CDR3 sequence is CASSLAGGGETQYF. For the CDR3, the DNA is TGTGCCAGCAGCTTAGCGGGGGGAGGAGAGACCCAGTACTTC.

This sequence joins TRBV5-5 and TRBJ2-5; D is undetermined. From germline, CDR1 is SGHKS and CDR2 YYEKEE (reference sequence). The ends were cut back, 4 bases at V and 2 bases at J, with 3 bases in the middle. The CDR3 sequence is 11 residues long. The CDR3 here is CASSLQETQYF. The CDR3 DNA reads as TGTGCCAGCAGCCTACAAGAGACCCAGTACTTC.

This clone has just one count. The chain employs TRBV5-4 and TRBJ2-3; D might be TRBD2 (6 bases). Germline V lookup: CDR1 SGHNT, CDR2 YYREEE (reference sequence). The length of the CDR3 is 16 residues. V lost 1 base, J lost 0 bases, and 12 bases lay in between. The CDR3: CASSLSAGPSTDTQYF. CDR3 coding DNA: TGTGCCAGCAGCTTGTCGGCGGGGCCGAGCACAGATACGCAGTATTTT. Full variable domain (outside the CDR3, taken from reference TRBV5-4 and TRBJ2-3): ETGVTQSPTHLIKTRGQQVTLRCSSQSGHNTVSWYQQALGQGPQFIFQYYREEENGRGNFPPRFSGLQFPNYSSELNVNALELDDSALYLCASSLSAGPSTDTQYFGPGTRLTVL.

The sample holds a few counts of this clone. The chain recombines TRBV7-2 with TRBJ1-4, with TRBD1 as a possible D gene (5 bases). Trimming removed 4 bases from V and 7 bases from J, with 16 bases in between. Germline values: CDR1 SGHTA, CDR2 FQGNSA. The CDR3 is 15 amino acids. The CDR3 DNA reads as TGTGCCAGCAGCTCCAGTGGTGTCAGGGCTGAAAAACTGTTTTTT. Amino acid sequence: CASSSSGVRAEKLFF.

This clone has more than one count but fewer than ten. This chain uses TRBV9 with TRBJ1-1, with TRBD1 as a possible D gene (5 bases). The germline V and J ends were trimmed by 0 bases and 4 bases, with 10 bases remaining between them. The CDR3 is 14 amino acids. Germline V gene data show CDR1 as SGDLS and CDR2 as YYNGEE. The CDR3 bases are TGTGCCAGCAGCGTAGCTGGGGGGAGCACTGAAGCTTTCTTT. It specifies CASSVAGGSTEAFF.

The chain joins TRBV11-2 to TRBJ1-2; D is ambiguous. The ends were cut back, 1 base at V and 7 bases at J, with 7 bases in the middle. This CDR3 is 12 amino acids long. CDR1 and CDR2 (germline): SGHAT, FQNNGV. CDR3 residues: CASSLGAGGYTF. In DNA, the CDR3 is TGTGCCAGCAGCTTAGGTGCAGGTGGCTACACCTTC.

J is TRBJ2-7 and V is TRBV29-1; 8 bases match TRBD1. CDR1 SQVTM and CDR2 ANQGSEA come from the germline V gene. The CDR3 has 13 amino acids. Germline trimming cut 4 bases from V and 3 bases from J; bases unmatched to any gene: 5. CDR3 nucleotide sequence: TGCAGCGTTGCCGGACAGGGCATCTACGAGCAGTACTTC. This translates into CSVAGQGIYEQYF.

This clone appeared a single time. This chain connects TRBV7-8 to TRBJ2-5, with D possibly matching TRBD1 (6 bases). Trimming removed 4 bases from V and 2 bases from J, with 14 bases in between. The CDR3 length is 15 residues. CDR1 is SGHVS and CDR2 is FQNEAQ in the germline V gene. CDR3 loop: CASSYRQQGQETQYF. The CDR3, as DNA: TGTGCCAGCAGCTACCGTCAACAGGGACAAGAGACCCAGTACTTC.

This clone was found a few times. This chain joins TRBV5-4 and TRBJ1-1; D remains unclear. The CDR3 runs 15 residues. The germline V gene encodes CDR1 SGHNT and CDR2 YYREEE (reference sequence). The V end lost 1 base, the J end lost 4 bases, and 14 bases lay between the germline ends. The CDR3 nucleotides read TGTGCCAGCAGCTTGAGGTTGGGTGCTAGCACTGAAGCTTTCTTT. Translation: CASSLRLGASTEAFF. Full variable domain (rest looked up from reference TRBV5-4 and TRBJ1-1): ETGVTQSPTHLIKTRGQQVTLRCSSQSGHNTVSWYQQALGQGPQFIFQYYREEENGRGNFPPRFSGLQFPNYSSELNVNALELDDSALYLCASSLRLGASTEAFFGQGTRLTVV.

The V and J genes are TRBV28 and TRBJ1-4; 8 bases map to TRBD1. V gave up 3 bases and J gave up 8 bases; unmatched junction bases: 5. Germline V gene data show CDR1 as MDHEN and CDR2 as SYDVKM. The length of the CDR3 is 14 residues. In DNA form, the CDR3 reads TGTGCCAGCAGTTTCCGAGACAGGGGAGAAAAACTGTTTTTT. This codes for CASSFRDRGEKLFF.

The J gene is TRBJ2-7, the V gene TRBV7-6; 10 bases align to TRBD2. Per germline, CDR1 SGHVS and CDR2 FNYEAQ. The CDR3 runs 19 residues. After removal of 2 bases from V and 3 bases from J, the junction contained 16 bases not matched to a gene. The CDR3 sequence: CASSLPAGASGGNRYEQYF. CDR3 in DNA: TGTGCCAGCAGCTTACCGGCTGGGGCTAGCGGGGGCAACCGCTACGAGCAGTACTTC.

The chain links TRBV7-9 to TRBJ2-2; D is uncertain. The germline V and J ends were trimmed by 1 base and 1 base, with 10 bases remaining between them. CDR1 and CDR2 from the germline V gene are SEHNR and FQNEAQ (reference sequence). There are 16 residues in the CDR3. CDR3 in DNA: TGTGCCAGCAGCTTAGATTGGCTGGTGAACACCGGGGAGCTGTTTTTT. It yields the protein CASSLDWLVNTGELFF. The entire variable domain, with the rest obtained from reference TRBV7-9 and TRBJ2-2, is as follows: DTGVSQNPRHKITKRGQNVTFRCDPISEHNRLYWYRQTLGQGPEFLTYFQNEAQLEKSRLLSDRFSAERPKGSFSTLEIQRTEQGDSAMYLCASSLDWLVNTGELFFGEGSRLTVL.

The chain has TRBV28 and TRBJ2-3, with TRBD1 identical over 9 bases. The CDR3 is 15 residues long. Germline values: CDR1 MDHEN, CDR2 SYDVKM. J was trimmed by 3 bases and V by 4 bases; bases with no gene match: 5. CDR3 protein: CASSSPTGGTDTQYF. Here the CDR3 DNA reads TGTGCCAGCAGTTCCCCGACAGGGGGAACAGATACGCAGTATTTT.

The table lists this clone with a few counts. CDR3 residues: CASSPGQGVRAFF. As DNA, the CDR3 is TGCGCCAGCAGCCCTGGACAGGGAGTACGGGCTTTCTTT. V is TRBV5-1 and J is TRBJ1-1; 8 nucleotides line up with TRBD1. Trimming removed 4 bases from V and 11 bases from J; junction bases left unmatched: 10. The germline CDR1 and CDR2 sequences are SGHRS and YFSETQ. The CDR3 totals 13 residues. Full variable domain (remainder filled in from reference TRBV5-1 and TRBJ1-1): KAGVTQTPRYLIKTRGQQVTLSCSPISGHRSVSWYQQTPGQGLQFLFEYFSETQRNKGNFPGRFSGRQFSNSRSEMNVSTLELGDSALYLCASSPGQGVRAFFGQGTRLTVV.

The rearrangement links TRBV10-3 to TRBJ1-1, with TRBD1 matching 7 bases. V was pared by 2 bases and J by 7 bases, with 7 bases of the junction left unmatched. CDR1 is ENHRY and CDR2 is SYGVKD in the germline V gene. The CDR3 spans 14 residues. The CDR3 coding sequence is TGTGCCATCAGTGAGGGGAGAGGGGGCGATGAAGCTTTCTTT. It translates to CAISEGRGGDEAFF.

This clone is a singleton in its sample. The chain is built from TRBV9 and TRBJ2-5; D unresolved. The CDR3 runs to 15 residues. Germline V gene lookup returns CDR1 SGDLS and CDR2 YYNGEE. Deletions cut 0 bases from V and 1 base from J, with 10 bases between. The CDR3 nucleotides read TGTGCCAGCAGCGTAGCTACAGCTACCCAAGAGACCCAGTACTTC. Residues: CASSVATATQETQYF.

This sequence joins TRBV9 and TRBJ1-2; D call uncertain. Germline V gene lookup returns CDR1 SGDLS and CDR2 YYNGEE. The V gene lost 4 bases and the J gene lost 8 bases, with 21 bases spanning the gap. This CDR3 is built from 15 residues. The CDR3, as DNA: TGTGCCAGCAGCCCCCGGGGAGGGTACATGGGAGGCTACACCTTC. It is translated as CASSPRGGYMGGYTF.

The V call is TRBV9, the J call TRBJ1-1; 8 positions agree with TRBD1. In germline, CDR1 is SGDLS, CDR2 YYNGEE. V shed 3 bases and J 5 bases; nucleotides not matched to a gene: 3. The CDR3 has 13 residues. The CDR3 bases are TGTGCCAGCAGCGCTGACAGGGGTACTGAAGCTTTCTTT. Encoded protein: CASSADRGTEAFF. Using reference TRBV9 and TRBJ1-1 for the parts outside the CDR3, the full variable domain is DSGVTQTPKHLITATGQRVTLRCSPRSGDLSVYWYQQSLDQGLQFLIQYYNGEERAKGNILERFSAQQFPDLHSELNLSSLELGDSALYFCASSADRGTEAFFGQGTRLTVV.

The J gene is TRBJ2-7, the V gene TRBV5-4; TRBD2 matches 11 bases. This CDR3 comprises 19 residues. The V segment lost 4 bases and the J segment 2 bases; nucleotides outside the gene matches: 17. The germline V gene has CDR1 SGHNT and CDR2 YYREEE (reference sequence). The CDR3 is CASSPAAPGTSGLTYEQYF. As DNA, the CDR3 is TGTGCCAGCAGCCCTGCGGCCCCCGGGACTAGCGGACTTACCTACGAGCAGTACTTC.

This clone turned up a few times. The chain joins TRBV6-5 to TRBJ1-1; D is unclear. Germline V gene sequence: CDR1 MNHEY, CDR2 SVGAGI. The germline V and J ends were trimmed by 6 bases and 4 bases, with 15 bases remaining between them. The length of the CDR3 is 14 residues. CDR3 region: CASSMRARATEAFF. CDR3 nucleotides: TGTGCCAGCAGCATGCGGGCCAGAGCCACTGAAGCTTTCTTT.

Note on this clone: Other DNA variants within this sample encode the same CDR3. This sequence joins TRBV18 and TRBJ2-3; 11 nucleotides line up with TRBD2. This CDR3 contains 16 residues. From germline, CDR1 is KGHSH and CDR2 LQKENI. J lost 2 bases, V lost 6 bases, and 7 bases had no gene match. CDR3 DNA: TGTGCCAGCTCGCCTAGACTAGCGGGATCCACAGATACGCAGTATTTT. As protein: CASSPRLAGSTDTQYF.

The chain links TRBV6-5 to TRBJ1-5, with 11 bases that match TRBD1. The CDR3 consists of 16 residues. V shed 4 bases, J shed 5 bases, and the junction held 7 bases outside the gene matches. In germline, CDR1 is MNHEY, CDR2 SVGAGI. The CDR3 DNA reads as TGTGCCAGCAGTTCGTCGCCGGGACAGGGGGATCAGCCCCAGCATTTT. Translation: CASSSSPGQGDQPQHF.

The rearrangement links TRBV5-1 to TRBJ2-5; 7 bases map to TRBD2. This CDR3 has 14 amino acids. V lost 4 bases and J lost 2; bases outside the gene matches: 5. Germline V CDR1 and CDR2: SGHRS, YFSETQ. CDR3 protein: CASSGGDGQETQYF. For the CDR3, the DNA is TGCGCCAGCAGCGGGGGGGACGGACAAGAGACCCAGTACTTC.

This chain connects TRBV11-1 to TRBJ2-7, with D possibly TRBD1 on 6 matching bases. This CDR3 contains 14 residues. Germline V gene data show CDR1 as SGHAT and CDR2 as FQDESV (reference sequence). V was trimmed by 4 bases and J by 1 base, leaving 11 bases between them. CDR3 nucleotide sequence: TGTGCCAGCAGCTCGAGGACAGAATCCTACGAGCAGTACTTC. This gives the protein CASSSRTESYEQYF.

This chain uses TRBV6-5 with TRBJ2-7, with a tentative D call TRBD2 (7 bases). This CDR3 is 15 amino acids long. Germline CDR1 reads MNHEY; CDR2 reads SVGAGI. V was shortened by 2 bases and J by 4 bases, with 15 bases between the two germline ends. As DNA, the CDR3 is TGTGCCAGCAGTTACCGAGGAAAGGGGGGGTACGAGCAGTACTTC. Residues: CASSYRGKGGYEQYF.

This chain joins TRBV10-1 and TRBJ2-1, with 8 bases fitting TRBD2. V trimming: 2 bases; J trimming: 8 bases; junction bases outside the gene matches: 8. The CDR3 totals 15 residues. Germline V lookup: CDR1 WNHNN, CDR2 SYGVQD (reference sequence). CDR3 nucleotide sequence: TGCGCCAGCAGTGAGGGGACTAGATTTATCGATGAGCAGTTCTTC. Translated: CASSEGTRFIDEQFF.

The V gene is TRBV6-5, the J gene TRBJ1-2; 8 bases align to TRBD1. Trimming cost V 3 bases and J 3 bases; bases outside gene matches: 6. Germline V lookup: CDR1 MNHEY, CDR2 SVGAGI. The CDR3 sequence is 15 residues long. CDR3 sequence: CASSYGAGGHYGYTF. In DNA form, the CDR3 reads TGTGCCAGCAGTTATGGGGCAGGGGGCCACTATGGCTACACCTTC.

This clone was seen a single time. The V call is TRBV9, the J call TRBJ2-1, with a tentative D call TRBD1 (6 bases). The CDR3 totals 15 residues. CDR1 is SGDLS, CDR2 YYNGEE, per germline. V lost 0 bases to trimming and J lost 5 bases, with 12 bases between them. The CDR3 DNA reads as TGTGCCAGCAGCGTAGGAGGGGGATACAACAATGAGCAGTTCTTC. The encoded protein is CASSVGGGYNNEQFF.

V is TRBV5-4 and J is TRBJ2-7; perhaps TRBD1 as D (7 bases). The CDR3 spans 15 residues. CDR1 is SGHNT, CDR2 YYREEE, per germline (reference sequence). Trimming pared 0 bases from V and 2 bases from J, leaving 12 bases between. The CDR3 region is CASSLEGRGAYEQYF. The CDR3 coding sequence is TGTGCCAGCAGCTTGGAGGGCAGGGGGGCCTACGAGCAGTACTTC.

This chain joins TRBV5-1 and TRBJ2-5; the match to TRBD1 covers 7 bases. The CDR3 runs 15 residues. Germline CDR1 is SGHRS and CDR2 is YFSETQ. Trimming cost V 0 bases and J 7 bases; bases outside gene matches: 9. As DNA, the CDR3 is TGCGCCAGCAGCTTGGATGGCAGGGGGTCGGCGACCCAGTACTTC. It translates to CASSLDGRGSATQYF. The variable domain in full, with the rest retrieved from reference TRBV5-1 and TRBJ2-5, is KAGVTQTPRYLIKTRGQQVTLSCSPISGHRSVSWYQQTPGQGLQFLFEYFSETQRNKGNFPGRFSGRQFSNSRSEMNVSTLELGDSALYLCASSLDGRGSATQYFGPGTRLLVL.